A selection of T cell receptor beta chains follows, all from one sample in a study of cytotoxic CD8 clonotypes in ibrutinib-treated CLL. Here immunoSEQ multiplex PCR was the method, and the copy in TCRdb shows in-frame clones only, minus some. The sample comprises fewer than 300,000 clones, about 72% of which are singletons, and around 5.1% rests with the top ten. Sequenced here: PBMCs, sampled at disease progression, from a patient treated with ibrutinib. The receptors originated from a human donor with chronic lymphocytic leukemia. Both conserved end residues are part of each CDR3. Fields, in order: D gene, clone size, V gene, J gene, CDR3 protein, CDR3 DNA. D genes are given only for firm matches. Clone size is shown for a subset of rows, as once, few, many or a class of expanded clone.

.	.	TRBV18	TRBJ1-2	CASSPRAGTGYTF	TGTGCCAGCTCACCAAGGGCTGGGACTGGCTACACCTTC
.	.	TRBV29-1	TRBJ2-7	CSVVAGPHEQYF	TGCAGCGTTGTCGCGGGGCCCCACGAGCAGTACTTC
TRBD2	.	TRBV28	TRBJ2-7	CASSKRGLAGVYEQYF	TGTGCCAGCAGCAAGAGGGGACTAGCGGGAGTCTACGAGCAGTACTTC
.	few	TRBV4-1	TRBJ1-6	CASSQDQGRTDNSPLHF	TGCGCCAGCAGCCAAGATCAAGGTCGGACAGATAATTCACCCCTCCACTTT
.	.	TRBV2	TRBJ1-2	CASSEAIIGLGRWTNYGYTF	TGTGCCAGCAGTGAAGCAATTATAGGGTTGGGCAGATGGACTAACTATGGCTACACCTTC
TRBD1	.	TRBV27	TRBJ2-2	CASSFLGQGTGELFF	TGTGCCAGCAGTTTTCTAGGACAGGGCACCGGGGAGCTGTTTTTT
TRBD2	.	TRBV11-3	TRBJ2-7	CASSPGGGEQYF	TGTGCCAGCAGCCCGGGAGGGGGCGAGCAGTACTTC
.	.	TRBV28	TRBJ2-3	CASSLPSGMTDTQYF	TGTGCCAGCAGTTTACCCAGCGGAATGACAGATACGCAGTATTTT
.	.	TRBV6-1	TRBJ2-1	CASRGPRSYNEQFF	TGTGCCAGCAGGGGCCCACGGTCATACAATGAGCAGTTCTTC
.	.	TRBV10-1	TRBJ2-2	CASRETRNTGELFF	TGCGCCAGCAGGGAAACTCGAAACACCGGGGAGCTGTTTTTT
.	.	TRBV9	TRBJ1-2	CASSVGRVGYGYTF	TGTGCCAGCAGCGTAGGGCGGGTCGGGTATGGCTACACCTTC
.	.	TRBV5-4	TRBJ2-2	CASRGTWGTGELFF	TGTGCCAGCAGAGGTACCTGGGGCACCGGGGAGCTGTTTTTT
.	.	TRBV18	TRBJ2-7	CASSPSRDAYEQYF	TGTGCCAGCTCACCAAGCAGGGACGCCTACGAGCAGTACTTC
.	.	TRBV19	TRBJ2-5	CASSTAGMTQYF	TGTGCCAGTAGTACAGCAGGGATGACCCAGTACTTC
.	once	TRBV4-2	TRBJ2-1	CASSPEEIRNEQFF	TGTGCCAGCAGCCCAGAGGAAATTCGGAATGAGCAGTTCTTC
TRBD2	.	TRBV6-1	TRBJ2-5	CASLRGRVQETQYF	TGTGCCAGCCTTCGGGGGAGGGTTCAAGAGACCCAGTACTTC
.	.	TRBV4-3	TRBJ2-3	CASSRGTPDTQYF	TGCGCCAGCAGCCGGGGGACTCCAGATACGCAGTATTTT
TRBD1	.	TRBV27	TRBJ1-2	CASSRLGQGREFLTF	TGTGCCAGCAGTCGCCTAGGACAGGGGCGGGAATTCCTCACCTTC
TRBD2	.	TRBV10-3	TRBJ2-3	CAISESKRGNTDTQYF	TGTGCCATCAGTGAGTCTAAGCGGGGGAACACAGATACGCAGTATTTT
.	.	TRBV12-5	TRBJ2-3	CASGLWGDTQYF	TGTGCTAGTGGTTTGTGGGGGGATACGCAGTATTTT
.	.	TRBV19	TRBJ1-6	CARRNRASPMSPLHF	TGTGCCCGAAGGAACCGGGCATCCCCAATGTCACCCCTCCACTTT
.	.	TRBV29-1	TRBJ2-1	CSVTEGYEQFF	TGCAGCGTTACAGAGGGGTATGAGCAGTTCTTC
.	.	TRBV2	TRBJ1-1	CASSADMYTEAFF	TGTGCCAGCAGCGCCGACATGTACACTGAAGCTTTCTTT
.	.	TRBV19	TRBJ1-5	CASTPIGGRVGRRNQPQHF	TGTGCCAGTACCCCGATTGGGGGGAGGGTAGGTAGGCGCAATCAGCCCCAGCATTTT
TRBD1	once	TRBV18	TRBJ2-5	CASSEDRGIVLETQYF	TGTGCCAGCTCTGAGGACAGGGGGATCGTATTAGAGACCCAGTACTTC
.	.	TRBV9	TRBJ2-7	CASSLTGYEQYF	TGTGCCAGCAGCTTGACCGGCTACGAGCAGTACTTC
.	.	TRBV29-1	TRBJ1-2	CSVDGGLGVGYTF	TGCAGCGTTGATGGGGGCTTGGGGGTAGGCTACACCTTC
TRBD1	.	TRBV28	TRBJ1-2	CASTLTGNGYTF	TGTGCCAGCACCCTGACAGGGAATGGCTACACCTTC
TRBD1	.	TRBV5-1	TRBJ2-1	CASRLPTGGYLGYNEQFF	TGCGCCAGCCGATTGCCGACAGGGGGGTACCTGGGTTACAATGAGCAGTTCTTC
.	.	TRBV4-1	TRBJ2-7	CASSQGRQRHEQYF	TGCGCCAGCAGCCAAGGGCGACAGAGGCACGAGCAGTACTTC
.	.	TRBV11-2	TRBJ1-2	CASSPAGRINYGYTF	TGTGCCAGCAGCCCAGCGGGTAGGATTAACTATGGCTACACCTTC
.	.	TRBV7-3	TRBJ2-5	CASSFTGLETQYF	TGTGCCAGCAGCTTCACAGGGTTGGAGACCCAGTACTTC
TRBD1	.	TRBV6-5	TRBJ1-2	CASSYLDRPGGGYTF	TGTGCCAGCAGTTACTTGGACAGGCCCGGAGGTGGCTACACCTTC
.	few	TRBV21-1	TRBJ1-2	CASSNCKSNYGYTF	TGTGCCAGCAGCAATTGCAAGTCCAACTATGGCTACACCTTC
.	.	TRBV29-1	TRBJ2-7	CSVRGVGYEQYF	TGCAGCGTCAGGGGGGTGGGCTACGAGCAGTACTTC
.	.	TRBV7-9	TRBJ2-7	CASSLTVGAYEQYF	TGTGCCAGCAGCCTCACCGTGGGGGCATACGAGCAGTACTTC
.	.	TRBV5-6	TRBJ1-2	CASSYQVDGYTF	TGTGCCAGCAGCTACCAGGTGGATGGCTACACCTTC
.	many	TRBV6-5	TRBJ1-5	CASSYSSNQPQHF	TGTGCCAGCAGTTACTCAAGTAATCAGCCCCAGCATTTT
.	.	TRBV18	TRBJ2-7	CASSPDYYEQYF	TGTGCCAGCTCACCCGACTACTACGAGCAGTACTTC
.	.	TRBV15	TRBJ2-3	CATSPPPHDTQYF	TGTGCCACCAGCCCCCCCCCACACGATACGCAGTATTTT
.	few	TRBV19	TRBJ1-5	CASSIDLGNQPQHF	TGTGCCAGTAGTATAGATCTTGGGAACCAGCCCCAGCATTTT
.	.	TRBV7-8	TRBJ2-7	CASSSPTGSYEQYF	TGTGCCAGCAGCTCCCCGACAGGATCCTACGAGCAGTACTTC